Listed below are T cell receptor beta chains from one sample, sequenced in a study of CD8 T cells in ankylosing spondylitis. Each CDR3 protein is one row after TCRdb ran MiXCR on the 5' RACE reads. Here the sample spans almost 250,000 distinct CDR3 sequences, 32% being singletons. Sequenced material: blood, either unsorted or a sorted T cell fraction (not recorded which). The source is a male donor with ankylosing spondylitis or in good health (not recorded which). CDR3s leave out the opening cysteine and the closing phenylalanine or tryptophan. Each record gives: J gene, D gene, V gene, CDR3 protein. The D gene is left open where the match is weak.

TRBJ2-1 | - | TRBV29-1 | SVTAEYNEQF
TRBJ1-2 | TRBD1 | TRBV20-1 | SARDPSPRGGYGYT
TRBJ1-5 | TRBD1 | TRBV5-5 | ASSLQGAGNQPQH
TRBJ2-2 | - | TRBV6-5 | ASSYSNGNTGELF
TRBJ2-1 | - | TRBV6-1 | ASSVVRAYNEQF
TRBJ2-1 | TRBD2 | TRBV20-1 | SAITSVVGEQF
TRBJ2-1 | - | TRBV6-6 | ASSTPAGGEQF
TRBJ2-1 | - | TRBV20-1 | SARTTAGYNEQF
TRBJ1-1 | TRBD1 | TRBV7-9 | ASSRRQGPNTEAF
TRBJ2-1 | - | TRBV20-1 | SARDRAILNEQF